Below, 20 T cell receptor beta chains from the same sample are listed, as sequenced in a study of vaccination effects on CD4 cells after COVID-19. Researchers isolated CD4+ T cells once 9 to 11 days of culture had elapsed. No antigen is known for these receptors. Profiled with immunoSEQ multiplex PCR; TCRdb holds only in-frame clones, not every one. The table includes around 30,000 clones, about 71% detected once. The specimen comprised CD4+ T cells from PBMCs cultured without peptide, sampled before COVID-19 vaccination. The receptor set was obtained from a human donor who received a COVID-19 vaccine.

The rearrangement links TRBV6-5 to TRBJ1-1; D ambiguous. The CDR3 extends over 13 amino acids. Germline loops: CDR1 MNHEY, CDR2 SVGAGI. Trimming took off 0 bases at V and 3 bases at J, with 5 bases between the two ends. CDR3 bases: TGTGCCAGCAGTTACTCGTTCGACACTGAAGCTTTCTTT. It specifies CASSYSFDTEAFF.

The genes are TRBV2 and TRBJ2-7; D is ambiguous. V lost 7 bases and J 7 bases, leaving 11 bases between the germline ends. Germline loops: CDR1 SNHLY, CDR2 FYNNEI. The CDR3 runs 11 residues. The CDR3: CASTTGREQYF. The CDR3 DNA reads TGTGCCAGCACGACCGGAAGGGAGCAGTACTTC.

V usage is TRBV6-1 and J usage is TRBJ1-5, with D tentatively TRBD1 (6 bases). CDR1 MNHNS and CDR2 SASEGT come from the germline V gene. This CDR3 is built from 22 residues. V was cut by 2 bases and J by 0 bases, with 29 bases left in between. The CDR3: CASSEKETGLGIYGNSNQPQHF. The CDR3 DNA is TGTGCCAGCAGTGAAAAGGAGACAGGTCTGGGAATATATGGCAATAGCAATCAGCCCCAGCATTTT.

This chain connects TRBV3-1 (or the pseudogene TRBV3-2) to TRBJ1-2; no clear D. The CDR3 consists of 15 residues. From germline, CDR1 is LGHDT and CDR2 YNNKEL (reference sequence). Trimming took 1 base from V and 0 from J, leaving 9 bases between them. In DNA, the CDR3 is TGTGCCAGCAGCCAAGTGTCAGGAGCTAACTATGGCTACACCTTC. Its translation is CASSQVSGANYGYTF.

Relative to its sample, this clone is medium-sized. CDR3 sequence (DNA): TGTGCCAGCCGCGTAGACTTCTCACCCCTCCACTTT. It yields the protein CASRVDFSPLHF. The chain is built from TRBV5-4 and TRBJ1-6; unclear D gene. Per the germline V gene, CDR1 is SGHNT and CDR2 is YYREEE (reference sequence). This CDR3 region has 12 residues. Trimming cost V 7 bases and J 10 bases, with 12 bases left between them.

The chain recombines TRBV6-5 with TRBJ1-4, with D possibly matching TRBD1 (5 bases). This CDR3 has 13 residues. Trimming pared 8 bases from V and 5 bases from J, leaving 12 bases between. Germline-derived CDR1 and CDR2 are MNHEY and SVGAGI. CDR3 nucleotide sequence: TGTGCCAGCTTCGGGGGGTCGAATGAAAAACTGTTTTTT. Protein product: CASFGGSNEKLFF.

The rearrangement uses TRBV15 and TRBJ2-5; D gene unclear. With 0 bases removed from V and 3 bases from J, the gap between germline ends came to 2 bases. From germline, CDR1 is LNHNV and CDR2 YYDKDF (reference sequence). CDR3 size: 12 residues. The CDR3: CATSRDEETQYF. CDR3 nucleotides: TGTGCCACCAGCAGAGATGAAGAGACCCAGTACTTC.

In this sample, this clone turned up once. The rearrangement links TRBV5-4 to TRBJ2-5; D possibly matches TRBD1 or TRBD2 (5 bases each). V lost 4 bases to trimming and J lost 2 bases, with 12 bases between them. Germline values: CDR1 SGHNT, CDR2 YYREEE (reference sequence). The CDR3 extends over 14 amino acids. The CDR3 spells CASSGTSIQETQYF. CDR3 DNA: TGTGCCAGCAGCGGGACGAGTATACAAGAGACCCAGTACTTC.

This chain joins TRBV3-1 (or the pseudogene TRBV3-2) and TRBJ2-3, with 11 nucleotides matching TRBD2. The CDR3 runs to 15 residues. V shed 7 bases and J 2 bases; nucleotides not matched to a gene: 5. Looked up from germline, CDR1 is LGHDT and CDR2 is YNNKEL (reference sequence). The CDR3 bases are TGTGCCAGCACTCCGGGACTAGCGGACACAGATACGCAGTATTTT. Translating it yields CASTPGLADTDTQYF.

The rearrangement joins TRBV6-5 to TRBJ2-5; TRBD1 aligns across 9 bases. The germline V gene has CDR1 MNHEY and CDR2 SVGAGI. The CDR3 loop spans 16 amino acids. Trimming at V came to 4 bases and at J to 5 bases, leaving 11 bases not matched to a gene. The CDR3 loop reads CASSSAQTGGGETQYF. CDR3 nucleotide sequence: TGTGCCAGCAGTTCCGCCCAGACAGGGGGAGGCGAGACCCAGTACTTC.

The chain has TRBV27 and TRBJ1-1, with a tentative D call TRBD1 (5 bases). This CDR3 is built from 13 residues. The germline V gene has CDR1 MNHEY and CDR2 SMNVEV (reference sequence). The V and J ends lost 2 bases and 5 bases respectively, with 9 bases between them. CDR3 DNA sequence: TGTGCCAGCAGTTTACAGGGAAGGACTGAAGCTTTCTTT. Translated, it gives CASSLQGRTEAFF.

The chain is built from TRBV10-3 and TRBJ1-2; perhaps TRBD1 as D (5 bases). CDR3 size: 13 residues. Trimming took off 6 bases at V and 4 bases at J, with 12 bases between the two ends. The germline V gene has CDR1 ENHRY and CDR2 SYGVKD. Written as DNA, the CDR3 is TGTGCCATCAGCGAGACAGACCGCTATGGCTACACCTTC. Encoded protein: CAISETDRYGYTF.

The chain is built from TRBV4-1 and TRBJ1-2; D not certain. Between the trimmed V and J ends, which lost 2 bases and 2 bases, there was a span of 15 bases. Germline-derived CDR1 and CDR2 are MGHRA and YSYEKL. The CDR3 is made up of 16 amino acids. CDR3 nucleotide sequence: TGCGCCAGCAGCCAACCTAGACTCCCCGTGAACTATGGCTACACCTTC. As protein: CASSQPRLPVNYGYTF.

The chain has TRBV18 and TRBJ1-1; 9 bases are a match to TRBD1. V trimming: 5 bases; J trimming: 5 bases; junction bases outside the gene matches: 6. CDR3 length equals 14 residues. Per germline, CDR1 KGHSH and CDR2 LQKENI. CDR3 amino acids: CASSGQGQETEAFF. Here the CDR3 DNA reads TGTGCCAGCTCAGGACAGGGGCAGGAGACTGAAGCTTTCTTT.

This chain connects TRBV5-1 to TRBJ1-1; no clear D. Trimming pared 5 bases from V and 0 bases from J, leaving 8 bases between. The CDR3 length is 13 residues. Germline V gene sequence: CDR1 SGHRS, CDR2 YFSETQ. The CDR3 DNA reads as TGCGCCAGCAGGGCCACCATGAACACTGAAGCTTTCTTT. Translating gives CASRATMNTEAFF.

The rearrangement uses TRBV23-1 and TRBJ2-1; D is unresolved. TRBV23-1 is an ORF for which the function is uncertain. The length of the CDR3 is 14 residues. V was clipped by 1 base and J by 5 bases, with 9 bases between them. CDR3 nucleotide sequence: TGCGCCAGCAGTCAATATTACGGCAACAATGAGCAGTTCTTC. Protein: CASSQYYGNNEQFF.

The chain joins TRBV18 to TRBJ2-3, with D possibly being TRBD2 (6 bases). V lost 4 bases and J 6 bases, leaving 17 bases between the germline ends. The CDR3 is made up of 15 amino acids. Germline V CDR1 and CDR2: KGHSH, LQKENI. CDR3 sequence reads: CASSQGLATLDTQYF. The CDR3 DNA is TGTGCCAGCTCACAGGGACTCGCGACATTGGATACGCAGTATTTT.

CDR3 sequence reads: CASSEGEITGNTIYF. The CDR3, as DNA: TGCGCCAGCAGTGAGGGGGAGATCACTGGAAACACCATATATTTT. The chain combines TRBV10-2 with TRBJ1-3, with unresolved D. Germline CDR1 reads WSHSY; CDR2 reads SAAADI. V lost 2 bases to trimming and J lost 2 bases, with 10 bases between them. This CDR3 region has 15 residues.

V usage is TRBV9 and J usage is TRBJ1-1; D remains unclear. CDR3 length equals 15 residues. Trimming pared 0 bases from V and 0 bases from J, leaving 9 bases between. CDR1 SGDLS and CDR2 YYNGEE come from the germline V gene. The DNA of the CDR3 is TGTGCCAGCAGCGTAGACCTGGGTATGAACACTGAAGCTTTCTTT. Protein: CASSVDLGMNTEAFF.

This clone was detected a few times. The chain uses TRBV5-6 and TRBJ1-3; no clear D. Per germline, CDR1 SGHDT and CDR2 YYEEEE. The CDR3 has 16 residues. The ends were cut back, 4 bases at V and 0 bases at J, with 14 bases in the middle. The CDR3 here is CASSPTIGHSGNTIYF. The CDR3 bases are TGTGCCAGCAGCCCGACTATTGGGCACTCTGGAAACACCATATATTTT.